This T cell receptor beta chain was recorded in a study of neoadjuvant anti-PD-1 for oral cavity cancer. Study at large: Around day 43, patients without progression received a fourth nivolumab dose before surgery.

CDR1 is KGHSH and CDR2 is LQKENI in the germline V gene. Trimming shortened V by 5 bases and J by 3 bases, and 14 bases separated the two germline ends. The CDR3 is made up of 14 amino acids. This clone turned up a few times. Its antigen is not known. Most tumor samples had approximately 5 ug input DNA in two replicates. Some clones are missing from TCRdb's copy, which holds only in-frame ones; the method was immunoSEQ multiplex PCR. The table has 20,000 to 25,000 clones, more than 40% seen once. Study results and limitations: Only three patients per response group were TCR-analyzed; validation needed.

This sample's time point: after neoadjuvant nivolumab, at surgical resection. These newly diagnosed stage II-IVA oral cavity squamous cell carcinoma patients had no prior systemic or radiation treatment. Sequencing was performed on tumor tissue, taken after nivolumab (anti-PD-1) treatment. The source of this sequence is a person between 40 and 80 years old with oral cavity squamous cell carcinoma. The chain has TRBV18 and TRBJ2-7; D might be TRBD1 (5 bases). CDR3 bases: TGTGCCAGCTCATCTCCACAGGTTTACTACGAGCAGTACTTC. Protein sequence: CASSSPQVYYEQYF. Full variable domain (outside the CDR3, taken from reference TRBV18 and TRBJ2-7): NAGVMQNPRHLVRRRGQEARLRCSPMKGHSHVYWYRQLPEEGLKFMVYLQKENIIDESGMPKERFSAEFPKEGPSILRIQQVVRGDSAAYFCASSSPQVYYEQYFGPGTRLTVT.